Detailed here is one T cell receptor (beta chain). Its antigen is still unknown. Trimming took off 8 bases at V and 5 bases at J, with 15 bases between the two ends. Germline CDR1 is MGHRA and CDR2 is YSYEKL. The CDR3 consists of 13 residues. The sample belongs to a study of cytomegalovirus exposure and HLA in healthy donors. Overall study: HLA-typed donors were the source of around 77 million unique TCRs held in an early data release. Study outcomes and limitations: It was confirmed in vitro that a few of the CMV-associated chains were specific for CMV antigens. Upon later analysis, TCR association rates were observed to vary by HLA locus, being highest for DRB1 and lowest for HLA-C.

A multiplex PCR was run with 60 Vbeta primers and 13 Jbeta primers. Here immunoSEQ multiplex PCR was the method, and the copy in TCRdb shows in-frame clones only, minus some. The sample records about 240,000 clones, about 85% being singletons. The chain couples TRBV4-1 to TRBJ2-5; D possibly corresponds to TRBD2 (5 bases). The sample consisted of PBMCs. This TCR came from a girl aged 2 to 10 in good health and CMV-seronegative. The CDR3 region has the DNA TGCGCCAGCGCACTAGTTCAAGGCGAGACCCAGTACTTC. Its protein product is CASALVQGETQYF.